A single sample gave rise to the 28 T cell receptor beta chains below, sequenced in a study of T-cell reconstitution after alpha-beta-depleted transplantation in children. A library of TCRbeta sequences, prepared with unique molecular identifiers, was generated. TCRdb passed the PCR reads through MiXCR, listing each CDR3 protein once. Here the sample spans around 100,000 distinct CDR3 sequences, approximately 6% being singletons. Sample: PBMCs, mostly from graft donor cells, taken 60 days after TCRalphabeta/CD19-depleted stem cell transplant. All receptors derive from a female patient aged 2 to 10 who had a stem cell transplant for Fanconi anemia, so the T cells may come from the graft donor.

At least ten counts were recorded for this clonotype. This chain connects TRBV29-1 to TRBJ2-1, with 7 bases identical to TRBD1. Germline V lookup: CDR1 SQVTM, CDR2 ANQGSEA. V lost 7 bases and J lost 6; bases outside the gene matches: 3. This CDR3 is 11 amino acids long. The CDR3 DNA is TGCAGCGGGACAGGTCCCAATGAGCAGTTCTTC. This sequence encodes CSGTGPNEQFF.

This clonotype came up many times. The V call is TRBV2, the J call TRBJ2-7; 8 nucleotides agree with TRBD2. The V gene's germline CDR1 is SNHLY and CDR2 FYNNEI. The CDR3 extends over 14 amino acids. The ends lost 6 bases at V and 5 bases at J; junction bases unmatched: 9. CDR3 loop: CASRPGLDLHEQYF. In DNA form, the CDR3 reads TGTGCCAGCAGACCGGGACTAGATCTGCACGAGCAGTACTTC.

This clonotype was observed at least ten times. DNA of the CDR3: TGCGCCAGCAGCTCCACTAGCGGGGGGGGAAATGAGCAGTTCTTC. This sequence encodes CASSSTSGGGNEQFF. V usage is TRBV5-1 and J usage is TRBJ2-1, with TRBD2 matching over 13 bases. Losses at the gene ends were 3 bases for V and 7 bases for J; bases not matched to a gene: 4. The CDR3 is 15 residues long. Germline CDR1 reads SGHRS; CDR2 reads YFSETQ.

The rearrangement joins TRBV9 to TRBJ2-3; 9 nucleotides agree with TRBD2. The CDR3 spans 17 residues. Losses at the gene ends were 0 bases for V and 2 bases for J; bases not matched to a gene: 7. CDR1 is SGDLS and CDR2 is YYNGEE in the germline V gene. The CDR3 DNA is TGTGCCAGCAGCGTAGATGAGGGCGGGAGGGCCACAGATACGCAGTATTTT. This translates into CASSVDEGGRATDTQYF.

This clonotype was recorded many times. The V call is TRBV6-5, the J call TRBJ2-5; the match to TRBD2 covers 7 bases. Unmatched junction bases numbered 7, after V lost 0 bases and J lost 0 bases. Germline lookup yields CDR1 MNHEY and CDR2 SVGAGI. This CDR3 is 17 amino acids long. In DNA form, the CDR3 reads TGTGCCAGCAGTTACTCGGTGCTAGCGGTGTACCAAGAGACCCAGTACTTC. Protein product: CASSYSVLAVYQETQYF.

This clonotype has just a few counts. The rearrangement uses TRBV28 and TRBJ1-1; D gene uncertain. The V gene lost 6 bases and the J gene lost 10 bases, with 24 bases spanning the gap. Germline V CDR1 and CDR2: MDHEN, SYDVKM. This CDR3 has 15 residues. CDR3 sequence reads: CASSPLPRVLLRAFF. The CDR3, as DNA: TGTGCCAGCAGCCCTCTGCCAAGGGTCCTGTTGAGAGCTTTCTTT.

In this sample, this clonotype turned up a few times. Here the CDR3 DNA reads TGTGCCAGCAGGACAGGGGGGGGGAATGAGCAGTTCTTC. Its protein is CASRTGGGNEQFF. V usage is TRBV2 and J usage is TRBJ2-1; 9 nucleotides line up with TRBD1. The junction had 4 bases not matched to a gene; V was cut back by 6 bases and J by 7 bases. Germline CDR1 reads SNHLY; CDR2 reads FYNNEI. This CDR3 has 13 amino acids.

V gene TRBV6-1 combines with J gene TRBJ2-3; 10 nucleotides align to TRBD1. J lost 1 base, V lost 6 bases, and 4 bases had no gene match. This CDR3 spans 15 amino acids. Germline V gene data show CDR1 as MNHNS and CDR2 as SASEGT. CDR3 sequence: CASRTGGRGTDTQYF. For the CDR3, the DNA is TGTGCCAGCAGGACAGGGGGCCGGGGCACAGATACGCAGTATTTT.

The chain recombines TRBV29-1 with TRBJ2-2; D is unresolved. Germline CDR1 and CDR2: SQVTM and ANQGSEA. Deletions cut 1 base from V and 1 base from J, with 7 bases between. The CDR3 contains 14 residues. CDR3 nucleotides: TGCAGCGTTGAAGCGGACCTGAACACCGGGGAGCTGTTTTTT. This sequence encodes CSVEADLNTGELFF.

This clonotype showed up many times. V usage is TRBV5-1 and J usage is TRBJ2-7; D gene uncertain. The CDR3 runs 14 residues. CDR1 is SGHRS, CDR2 YFSETQ, per germline. V was pared by 0 bases and J by 7 bases, with 14 bases between. Here the CDR3 DNA reads TGCGCCAGCAGCTTGGGGGGATCCCTTGGGGAGCAGTACTTC. This codes for CASSLGGSLGEQYF.

The chain has TRBV14 and TRBJ2-2; D possibly corresponds to TRBD2 (5 bases). Trimming stripped 0 bases from V and 5 bases from J, with 13 bases between. CDR3 length equals 16 residues. In germline, CDR1 is SGHDN, CDR2 FVKESK. CDR3 region: CASSQDGVGWTGELFF. CDR3 DNA: TGTGCCAGCAGCCAAGACGGGGTAGGATGGACCGGGGAGCTGTTTTTT.

The chain links TRBV23-1 to TRBJ2-7; 12 bases agree with TRBD1. TRBV23-1 counts as an open reading frame of uncertain function. J was trimmed by 5 bases and V by 2 bases; bases with no gene match: 4. This CDR3 comprises 15 residues. CDR3 DNA sequence: TGCGCCAGCAGTCAAACCGGGACAGGGGGCCACGAGCAGTACTTC. This encodes CASSQTGTGGHEQYF.

CDR3 amino acids: CSARDLVTTYEQYF. The CDR3 coding sequence is TGCAGTGCTAGAGATTTGGTAACTACCTACGAGCAGTACTTC. The J gene is TRBJ2-7, the V gene TRBV20-1; D gene unclear. The CDR3 runs to 14 residues. V lost 0 bases to trimming and J lost 2 bases, with 11 bases between them. Per the germline V gene, CDR1 is DFQATT and CDR2 is SNEGSKA (reference sequence).

This clonotype was picked up a small number of times. This chain connects TRBV24-1 to TRBJ2-2; TRBD1 matches 9 bases. This CDR3 comprises 21 residues. Trimming at V came to 5 bases and at J to 6 bases, leaving 24 bases not matched to a gene. Germline V CDR1 and CDR2: KGHDR, SFDVKD. In nucleotides, the CDR3 is TGTGCCACCAGTGCCCCCCCGATTCCGGGACAGGGTCTCCTCCTGGCCGGGGAGCTGTTTTTT. The encoded protein is CATSAPPIPGQGLLLAGELFF.

This clonotype was detected ten times or more. This chain joins TRBV12-3 or TRBV12-4 and TRBJ1-5; TRBD1 might be the D (5 bases). The CDR3 consists of 14 residues. V was clipped by 5 bases and J by 2 bases, with 10 bases between them. CDR3: CASSHGHGNQPQHF. The CDR3 DNA sequence: TGTGCCAGCAGTCATGGACACGGCAATCAGCCCCAGCATTTT.

This clonotype was seen repeatedly, ten times or more. The genes are TRBV20-1 and TRBJ2-5; the D call may be TRBD1 or TRBD2 (5 bases each). The CDR3 consists of 14 residues. CDR1 DFQATT and CDR2 SNEGSKA come from the germline V gene (reference sequence). V was trimmed by 1 base and J by 1 base, leaving 10 bases between them. The CDR3 DNA is TGCAGTGCTAGAGCGGGGACCACCCAAGAGACCCAGTACTTC. This translates into CSARAGTTQETQYF.

This clonotype was observed a handful of times. CDR3 sequence (DNA): TGTGCCACCAGCAGAGATCTTCTAAGACCCCACTACGAGCAGTACTTC. The encoded protein is CATSRDLLRPHYEQYF. This rearrangement joins TRBV15 to TRBJ2-7; D unresolved. V lost 0 bases and J lost 3, with 15 bases in between. The CDR3 has 16 amino acids. Germline V gene data show CDR1 as LNHNV and CDR2 as YYDKDF (reference sequence).

This clonotype was seen repeatedly, ten times or more. V is TRBV10-3 and J is TRBJ2-1; D is ambiguous. The CDR3 consists of 15 residues. Germline V CDR1 and CDR2: ENHRY, SYGVKD. Trimming shortened V by 0 bases and J by 0 bases, and 6 bases separated the two germline ends. The CDR3 loop is CAISESPSSYNEQFF. The CDR3 DNA follows: TGTGCCATCAGTGAGTCCCCGAGCTCCTACAATGAGCAGTTCTTC.

The chain combines TRBV5-1 with TRBJ1-2; TRBD1 is a possible D gene (6 bases). Germline CDR1 reads SGHRS; CDR2 reads YFSETQ. There are 13 residues in the CDR3. The ends were cut back, 4 bases at V and 3 bases at J, with 10 bases in the middle. DNA for the CDR3: TGCGCCAGCAGCCGGGACACCTACTATGGCTACACCTTC. Translated: CASSRDTYYGYTF.

In its sample, this clonotype was seen a few times. The chain recombines TRBV18 with TRBJ2-5; the match to TRBD2 covers 7 bases. The V segment lost 3 bases and the J segment 3 bases; nucleotides outside the gene matches: 7. Germline CDR1 is KGHSH and CDR2 is LQKENI. The CDR3 is made up of 15 amino acids. CDR3 residues: CASSPLQGGEETQYF. In DNA form, the CDR3 reads TGTGCCAGCTCACCGCTCCAGGGAGGGGAAGAGACCCAGTACTTC.

This clonotype was seen repeatedly, ten times or more. The CDR3 is CATSRDGAGENIQYF. The CDR3 DNA reads as TGTGCCACCAGCAGAGATGGGGCAGGGGAAAACATTCAGTACTTC. The V and J genes are TRBV15 and TRBJ2-4; TRBD1 might be the D (6 bases). Per germline, CDR1 LNHNV and CDR2 YYDKDF (reference sequence). Trimming left V 0 bases short and J 5 bases short, with 11 bases between. The CDR3 is 15 residues long.

At least ten counts were recorded for this clonotype. The J gene is TRBJ2-7, the V gene TRBV5-1, with a possible D match to TRBD1 (6 bases). The CDR3 covers 13 residues. CDR1 and CDR2 (germline): SGHRS, YFSETQ. The V end was cut by 3 bases, the J end by 5 bases, with 12 bases between. CDR3 amino acids: CASSWGRGDEQYF. CDR3 nucleotides: TGCGCCAGCAGCTGGGGCAGGGGAGACGAGCAGTACTTC.

The rearrangement uses TRBV7-3 and TRBJ2-5, with D uncertain. The V end was cut by 5 bases, the J end by 1 base, with 17 bases between. This CDR3 is 16 amino acids long. Germline-derived CDR1 and CDR2 are SGHTA and FQGTGA. The CDR3 region has the DNA TGTGCCAGCAGCGAGCCCCCTGAGGACGTCCAAGAGACCCAGTACTTC. Protein sequence: CASSEPPEDVQETQYF.

This clonotype was counted at least ten times. The chain joins TRBV6-1 to TRBJ2-1, with TRBD2 matching 10 bases. V trimming: 5 bases; J trimming: 6 bases; junction bases outside the gene matches: 7. CDR3 length: 15 residues. CDR1 is MNHNS, CDR2 SASEGT, per germline. The CDR3 reads CASSPTGTSVNEQFF. The CDR3 DNA reads as TGTGCCAGCAGTCCAACCGGGACTAGCGTCAATGAGCAGTTCTTC.

The table lists this clonotype with many counts. This chain uses TRBV12-3 or TRBV12-4 with TRBJ2-7, with 9 bases that match TRBD2. The CDR3 runs 15 residues. The trim removed 7 bases at V and 3 bases at J, leaving 10 bases unmatched. The CDR3 DNA reads as TGTGCCAGCACCTTGGGAGGCGGGGGGGACTACGAGCAGTACTTC. Amino acids: CASTLGGGGDYEQYF.

Only a few counts were recorded for this clonotype. DNA for the CDR3: TGCAGTGCTAGTCGGGCCGTCCAAACCCAAGAGACCCAGTACTTC. It yields the protein CSASRAVQTQETQYF. The chain carries TRBV20-1 and TRBJ2-5; D gene uncertain. The length of the CDR3 is 15 residues. Germline V lookup: CDR1 DFQATT, CDR2 SNEGSKA (reference sequence). Trimming cost V 3 bases and J 1 base, with 15 bases left between them.

This clonotype has ten or more counts. The V gene is TRBV24-1, the J gene TRBJ2-3; TRBD2 might be the D (6 bases). Germline V CDR1 and CDR2: KGHDR, SFDVKD. The V gene lost 1 base and the J gene lost 0 bases, with 13 bases spanning the gap. This CDR3 is 17 amino acids long. CDR3 nucleotides: TGTGCCACCAGTGATTTTATAGCGGCAGGGAGCACAGATACGCAGTATTTT. It specifies CATSDFIAAGSTDTQYF.

This clonotype ranks as medium-sized (0.01 to 0.1%). CDR3 amino acids: CSAPRMITYEQYF. DNA for the CDR3: TGCAGTGCTCCCCGGATGATTACCTACGAGCAGTACTTC. The rearrangement joins TRBV20-1 to TRBJ2-7; no clear D gene. Trimming shortened V by 5 bases and J by 2 bases, and 13 bases separated the two germline ends. Germline V gives CDR1 DFQATT, CDR2 SNEGSKA (reference sequence). The CDR3 is made up of 13 amino acids.